This T cell receptor (beta chain) originates from a study of blood T cell repertoires in COVID-19. Source study methods: For nucleated cells, counts were estimated from reference gene primer amplification. The protocol was immunoSEQ multiplex PCR, while the TCRdb copy is restricted to in-frame clones and leaves out a portion. Clonal size and the V and J genes are those of that table, whereas D and trimming came from the DNA. The profile shows under 150,000 clones, 85% of them singletons. The TCR sequence derives from a human donor in a cohort sampled during active COVID-19. What was sequenced was peripheral blood.

CDR3 DNA sequence: TGTGCCAGCAGTTACTCGCCAGGGTCGTTTGAAAAACTGTTTTTT. Protein sequence: CASSYSPGSFEKLFF. The chain links TRBV6-5 to TRBJ1-4; D may be TRBD1 (5 bases). V was shortened by 0 bases and J by 7 bases, with 12 bases between the two germline ends. In germline, CDR1 is MNHEY, CDR2 SVGAGI. CDR3 length: 15 residues.